The 6 T cell receptor beta chains in this list originate from one sample, sequenced in a study of T cell responses to AZD1222 COVID-19 vaccine. Clones were read by immunoSEQ multiplex PCR, and TCRdb kept only the in-frame ones, dropping some. This table holds some 99,000 clones, 91% found once. The input for sequencing was peripheral blood, taken on day 0 of AZD1222 vaccination. These receptors were obtained from an adult in good health.

This rearrangement joins TRBV5-1 to TRBJ1-1, with a tentative D call TRBD1 (5 bases). The germline V gene has CDR1 SGHRS and CDR2 YFSETQ. Trimming stripped 0 bases from V and 6 bases from J, with 18 bases between. The CDR3 loop spans 16 amino acids. CDR3 bases: TGCGCCAGCAGCTTGGTTACTTTGTCAGGGCGAGCTGAAGCTTTCTTT. It codes for CASSLVTLSGRAEAFF. The full variable domain, with the rest looked up from reference TRBV5-1 and TRBJ1-1, is KAGVTQTPRYLIKTRGQQVTLSCSPISGHRSVSWYQQTPGQGLQFLFEYFSETQRNKGNFPGRFSGRQFSNSRSEMNVSTLELGDSALYLCASSLVTLSGRAEAFFGQGTRLTVV.

The chain carries TRBV21-1 and TRBJ1-1; the table gives TRBD1 as D, unverified against the DNA. TRBV21-1 is reported as a pseudogene. The CDR3 spans 15 residues. CDR3 in amino acids: CASSKGDRENTEAFF. CDR3 in DNA: TGTGCCAGCAGCAAAGGGGACAGGGAGAACACTGAAGCTTTCTTT.

This chain uses TRBV7-9 with TRBJ2-7; D is perhaps TRBD2 (7 bases). The CDR3 is made up of 13 amino acids. Deletions cut 6 bases from V and 7 bases from J, with 16 bases between. Looked up from germline, CDR1 is SEHNR and CDR2 is FQNEAQ (reference sequence). The CDR3 region is CASRALGGGEQYF. As DNA, the CDR3 is TGTGCCAGCAGAGCTCTGGGAGGGGGGGAGCAGTACTTC. The full variable domain, with the rest looked up from reference TRBV7-9 and TRBJ2-7, is DTGVSQNPRHKITKRGQNVTFRCDPISEHNRLYWYRQTLGQGPEFLTYFQNEAQLEKSRLLSDRFSAERPKGSFSTLEIQRTEQGDSAMYLCASRALGGGEQYFGPGTRLTVT.

The V call is TRBV7-9, the J call TRBJ1-2; TRBD1 agrees at 10 bases. V was clipped by 5 bases and J by 7 bases; unmatched bases: 7. The V gene's germline CDR1 is SEHNR and CDR2 FQNEAQ (reference sequence). The CDR3 sequence is 14 residues long. The CDR3 sequence is CASSHRQGASGYTF. Here the CDR3 DNA reads TGTGCCAGCAGCCACCGACAGGGGGCGAGTGGCTACACCTTC.

This clone was seen more than once but under ten times. V is TRBV2 and J is TRBJ2-2; D possibly matches TRBD1 or TRBD2 (5 bases each). This CDR3 has 23 amino acids. Between the trimmed V and J ends, which lost 7 bases and 0 bases, there was a span of 36 bases. Looked up from germline, CDR1 is SNHLY and CDR2 is FYNNEI. The CDR3 nucleotides are TGTGCCAGCACCACCCCTGGCGAGGGGCGCGGTTTCGGGTGGAGCGCGAACACCGGGGAGCTGTTTTTT. Translating gives CASTTPGEGRGFGWSANTGELFF.

The gene calls are TRBV24-1 and TRBJ1-5, with 8 bases aligning to TRBD1. The CDR3 runs to 13 residues. Germline lookup yields CDR1 KGHDR and CDR2 SFDVKD. V lost 9 bases, J lost 6 bases, and 6 bases stayed unmatched. CDR3 sequence (DNA): TGTGCCACCTCAGGGGGCTTGGGTCAGCCCCAGCATTTT. This translates into CATSGGLGQPQHF.